Presented here are 27 T cell receptor beta chains from one specimen sequenced in a study of T cells in Graves' hyperthyroidism and ophthalmopathy. RNA transcripts were the template for amplifying TCR beta CDR3 regions. The TCR CDR3 was amplified in a first-round RT-PCR using the HTBI primer set. Using its own MiXCR run on the multiplex PCR reads, TCRdb lists one record per CDR3 protein. Here the sample spans 600,000 to 700,000 distinct CDR3 sequences, about 15% being singletons. Sample: blood. All receptors derive from a woman in her thirties or forties with Graves' ophthalmopathy.

This clonotype was recorded at least ten times. The rearrangement joins TRBV5-1 to TRBJ2-7; perhaps TRBD1 as D (6 bases). The CDR3 is 13 amino acids. CDR1 is SGHRS, CDR2 YFSETQ, per germline. V shed 0 bases and J shed 8 bases, with 12 bases lying between them. CDR3 nucleotide sequence: TGCGCCAGCAGCTTGGGGACAGACGCTCAGCAGTACTTC. Protein: CASSLGTDAQQYF.

A few counts support this clonotype. This rearrangement joins TRBV15 to TRBJ2-3; D call uncertain. V was clipped by 0 bases and J by 5 bases, with 6 bases between them. CDR3 size: 13 residues. Germline lookup yields CDR1 LNHNV and CDR2 YYDKDF (reference sequence). CDR3 sequence reads: CATSREVEDTQYF. DNA for the CDR3: TGTGCCACCAGCAGAGAGGTCGAAGATACGCAGTATTTT.

In this sample, this clonotype turned up a few times. V gene TRBV6-1 combines with J gene TRBJ2-7, with 8 bases lining up with TRBD2. V lost 6 bases and J lost 3; bases outside the gene matches: 7. The CDR3 spans 14 residues. Germline values: CDR1 MNHNS, CDR2 SASEGT. CDR3 nucleotide sequence: TGTGCCAGCAGGCCCGGGACTAGTAACTACGAGCAGTACTTC. It translates to CASRPGTSNYEQYF.

Ten or more counts support this clonotype. The chain uses TRBV6-1 and TRBJ1-5, with D possibly matching TRBD1 (5 bases). The CDR3 has 13 residues. Germline-derived CDR1 and CDR2 are MNHNS and SASEGT. Trimming shortened V by 7 bases and J by 3 bases, and 10 bases separated the two germline ends. This chain's CDR3 is CASTKGVNQPQHF. The CDR3 nucleotides are TGTGCCAGCACTAAAGGGGTCAATCAGCCCCAGCATTTT.

This sequence joins TRBV4-3 and TRBJ2-2, with 9 bases identical to TRBD2. Germline trimming cut 0 bases from V and 5 bases from J; bases unmatched to any gene: 10. From germline, CDR1 is LGHNA and CDR2 YSLEER. This CDR3 comprises 18 residues. The CDR3 reads CASSQETREGQRTGELFF. The DNA for the CDR3 is TGCGCCAGCAGCCAAGAGACGCGGGAGGGCCAAAGGACCGGGGAGCTGTTTTTT.

V and J are TRBV28 and TRBJ2-4; 7 bases match TRBD1. The V gene end was trimmed by 6 bases and the J gene end by 1 base; junction bases not matched to a gene: 15. CDR1 is MDHEN and CDR2 is SYDVKM in the germline V gene. This CDR3 region has 18 residues. The CDR3 protein is CASSFLGQSGWAKNIQYF. The CDR3, as DNA: TGTGCCAGCAGCTTTCTGGGACAGTCAGGTTGGGCCAAAAACATTCAGTACTTC. Using reference TRBV28 and TRBJ2-4 for the parts outside the CDR3, the full variable domain is DVKVTQSSRYLVKRTGEKVFLECVQDMDHENMFWYRQDPGLGLRLIYFSYDVKMKEKGDIPEGYSVSREKKERFSLILESASTNQTSMYLCASSFLGQSGWAKNIQYFGAGTRLSVL.

The table lists this clonotype with many counts. The J gene is TRBJ2-1, the V gene TRBV7-2; 8 positions agree with TRBD1. Germline loops: CDR1 SGHTA, CDR2 FQGNSA. V shed 2 bases, J shed 7 bases, and the junction held 7 bases outside the gene matches. The CDR3 spans 15 residues. CDR3 coding DNA: TGTGCCAGCAGCTTACCGGGGACAGGAGGGAATGAGCAGTTCTTC. It codes for CASSLPGTGGNEQFF.

V usage is TRBV4-1 and J usage is TRBJ2-7, with D perhaps assigned TRBD1 or TRBD2 (5 bases each). The CDR3 is 14 residues long. Between the trimmed V and J ends, which lost 3 bases and 2 bases, there was a span of 11 bases. Germline lookup yields CDR1 MGHRA and CDR2 YSYEKL. CDR3 DNA sequence: TGCGCCAGCAGCCATGGCAGGGAGACCTACGAGCAGTACTTC. It encodes CASSHGRETYEQYF.

The rearrangement uses TRBV6-1 and TRBJ1-2; 7 nucleotides match TRBD1. Trimming took 5 bases from V and 5 from J; bases not matched to a gene: 11. The CDR3 length is 15 residues. Germline V gene lookup returns CDR1 MNHNS and CDR2 SASEGT. The CDR3 DNA reads TGTGCCAGCAGTCAAGGACAGGCACCTCAATATGGCTACACCTTC. Amino acid sequence: CASSQGQAPQYGYTF.

This chain uses TRBV20-1 with TRBJ2-5; weak D call: TRBD1 (5 bases). Trimming removed 3 bases from V and 5 bases from J, with 10 bases in between. Germline CDR1 DFQATT, CDR2 SNEGSKA (reference sequence). The CDR3 has 12 amino acids. Here the CDR3 reads CSASYQGETQYF. The CDR3 coding sequence is TGCAGTGCTAGTTATCAGGGCGAGACCCAGTACTTC.

This clonotype was counted many times. The chain is built from TRBV15 and TRBJ2-2; the D gene is possibly TRBD2 (6 bases). The germline V gene has CDR1 LNHNV and CDR2 YYDKDF (reference sequence). The CDR3 runs 13 residues. Trimming left V 3 bases short and J 5 bases short, with 7 bases between. The CDR3 spells CATSRSGTGELFF. The CDR3 DNA is TGTGCCACCAGCAGGAGCGGGACCGGGGAGCTGTTTTTT.

This clonotype was counted ten times or more. This chain uses TRBV20-1 with TRBJ2-7, with 10 bases matching TRBD1. This CDR3 spans 14 amino acids. V lost 6 bases to trimming and J lost 5 bases; unmatched junction nucleotides: 10. CDR1 and CDR2 from the germline V gene are DFQATT and SNEGSKA (reference sequence). CDR3 loop: CSATLPGTGDEQYF. The CDR3 DNA reads as TGCAGTGCGACCCTACCCGGGACAGGGGACGAGCAGTACTTC.

This clonotype was found many times. This chain links TRBV10-3 with TRBJ2-7, with D possibly being TRBD1 or TRBD2 (6 bases each). The CDR3 is made up of 12 amino acids. V gave up 4 bases and J gave up 6 bases, with 10 bases separating them. Per germline, CDR1 ENHRY and CDR2 SYGVKD. CDR3 DNA sequence: TGTGCCATCAGTGGAGGAGGGGGCGAGCAGTACTTC. Translated: CAISGGGGEQYF.

The genes are TRBV6-1 and TRBJ1-2; TRBD1 matches 9 bases. The CDR3 has 12 residues. Germline CDR1 is MNHNS and CDR2 is SASEGT. Losses at the gene ends were 4 bases for V and 7 bases for J; bases not matched to a gene: 1. CDR3 sequence: CASSGDRVGYTF. The CDR3 DNA sequence: TGTGCCAGCAGTGGGGACAGGGTTGGCTACACCTTC.

This clonotype has just a few counts. The chain combines TRBV2 with TRBJ1-1; D is undetermined. Germline V lookup: CDR1 SNHLY, CDR2 FYNNEI. V dropped 7 bases and J dropped 7 bases, with 19 bases sitting between them. This CDR3 region has 14 residues. The DNA for the CDR3 is TGTGCCAGCAAAAGTGTAGTTTCGTGGGATGAAGCTTTCTTT. The encoded protein is CASKSVVSWDEAFF.

This clonotype was recorded at least ten times. The chain combines TRBV7-8 with TRBJ1-5, with D possibly TRBD1 on 5 matching bases. The V end lost 10 bases, the J end lost 3 bases, and 13 bases lay between the germline ends. This CDR3 has 13 amino acids. The germline V gene encodes CDR1 SGHVS and CDR2 FQNEAQ. The DNA of the CDR3 is TGTGCCACCAACCAGGGATCCAATCAGCCCCAGCATTTT. It encodes CATNQGSNQPQHF.

This clonotype was recorded many times. J is TRBJ2-5 and V is TRBV7-2; D unclear. The length of the CDR3 is 14 residues. With 4 bases removed from V and 2 bases from J, the gap between germline ends came to 11 bases. CDR1 and CDR2 from the germline V gene are SGHTA and FQGNSA. The chain's CDR3 is CASSSFNRQETQYF. The CDR3 DNA is TGTGCCAGCAGCTCTTTTAACCGTCAAGAGACCCAGTACTTC.

This clonotype showed up many times. This sequence joins TRBV6-1 and TRBJ1-1, with D tentatively TRBD1 (5 bases). V lost 7 bases, J lost 10 bases, and 22 bases lay in between. In germline, CDR1 is MNHNS, CDR2 SASEGT. The CDR3 is made up of 14 amino acids. The CDR3 loop is CASTLVGREEVAFF. The CDR3 DNA reads as TGTGCCAGCACACTAGTGGGCAGGGAAGAGGTAGCTTTCTTT.

The chain recombines TRBV12-3 or TRBV12-4 with TRBJ2-5; D may correspond to TRBD1 or TRBD2 (5 bases each). V was cut by 3 bases and J by 3 bases, with 11 bases left in between. This CDR3 spans 14 amino acids. The CDR3 DNA reads as TGTGCCAGCAGTTTTGGGGACCTCGAAGAGACCCAGTACTTC. Translated, it gives CASSFGDLEETQYF.

The V and J genes are TRBV5-5 and TRBJ1-1; the match to TRBD1 covers 7 bases. V gave up 1 base and J gave up 5 bases; unmatched junction bases: 8. The CDR3 has 15 residues. The germline gives CDR1 SGHKS, CDR2 YYEKEE (reference sequence). CDR3 amino acids: CASSLLSGGGTEAFF. CDR3 sequence (DNA): TGTGCCAGCAGCTTGTTGTCAGGGGGAGGGACTGAAGCTTTCTTT.

This clonotype is a singleton in its sample. The chain uses TRBV6-1 and TRBJ2-5, with 7 positions matching TRBD1. The CDR3 totals 19 residues. CDR1 and CDR2 (germline): MNHNS, SASEGT. V was clipped by 7 bases and J by 2 bases; unmatched bases: 22. As DNA, the CDR3 is TGTGCCAGCACTGCCGTACTGGGGACAGACCTGACGCAGCAAGAGACCCAGTACTTC. Translating gives CASTAVLGTDLTQQETQYF.

This clonotype was seen a handful of times. The chain carries TRBV30 and TRBJ2-3; D perhaps matches TRBD1 (7 bases). The germline CDR1 and CDR2 sequences are GTSNPN and SVGIG (reference sequence). The V gene lost 2 bases and the J gene lost 6 bases, with 15 bases spanning the gap. The CDR3 spans 14 residues. Here the CDR3 reads CAWSTEGARDTQYF. The DNA of the CDR3 is TGTGCCTGGAGTACGGAGGGGGCTAGGGATACGCAGTATTTT.

There are many counts of this clonotype. The chain has TRBV7-2 and TRBJ1-1, with D unresolved. Trimming stripped 1 base from V and 8 bases from J, with 8 bases between. Per the germline V gene, CDR1 is SGHTA and CDR2 is FQGNSA. The CDR3 is made up of 12 amino acids. CDR3: CASSLVRPEAFF. The CDR3, as DNA: TGTGCCAGCAGCTTAGTGAGACCCGAAGCTTTCTTT.

This clonotype has just a few counts. The gene calls are TRBV29-1 and TRBJ2-2; 9 bases are a match to TRBD1. The CDR3 extends over 15 amino acids. Germline loops: CDR1 SQVTM, CDR2 ANQGSEA. J gave up 1 base and V 3 bases, and 3 bases lay outside the gene matches. The CDR3 reads CSVETGQGNTGELFF. The CDR3 DNA sequence: TGCAGCGTTGAGACGGGACAGGGGAACACCGGGGAGCTGTTTTTT.

This clonotype occurred a few times. Just one base apart from a much larger clone, this may be a read error. The chain joins TRBV6-1 to TRBJ1-1; no firm D call. Trimming removed 5 bases from V and 2 bases from J, with 18 bases in between. The germline gives CDR1 MNHNS, CDR2 SASEGT. CDR3 length: 16 residues. DNA for the CDR3: TGTGCCAGCAGTCTTAATCCTACCCGGGTCAACACTGAAGCTTTCTTT. Residues: CASSLNPTRVNTEAFF.

The genes are TRBV5-1 and TRBJ1-1, with D perhaps TRBD1 (5 bases). The CDR3 runs to 13 residues. The V gene lost 5 bases and the J gene lost 12 bases, with 20 bases spanning the gap. Germline V gene data show CDR1 as SGHRS and CDR2 as YFSETQ. In DNA form, the CDR3 reads TGCGCCAGCAGGGAGGAAGGCCGGCCAGGGTCTTTCTTT. Its translation: CASREEGRPGSFF.

This clonotype was found a few times. V gene TRBV6-2 or TRBV6-3 combines with J gene TRBJ1-3; D call uncertain. Between the trimmed V and J ends, which lost 6 bases and 4 bases, there was a span of 19 bases. Germline V lookup: CDR1 MNHEY, CDR2 SVGEGT. The CDR3 totals 16 residues. CDR3 amino acids: CASRASAQMRGNTIYF. DNA of the CDR3: TGTGCCAGCAGAGCCTCCGCGCAGATGAGAGGAAACACCATATATTTT.